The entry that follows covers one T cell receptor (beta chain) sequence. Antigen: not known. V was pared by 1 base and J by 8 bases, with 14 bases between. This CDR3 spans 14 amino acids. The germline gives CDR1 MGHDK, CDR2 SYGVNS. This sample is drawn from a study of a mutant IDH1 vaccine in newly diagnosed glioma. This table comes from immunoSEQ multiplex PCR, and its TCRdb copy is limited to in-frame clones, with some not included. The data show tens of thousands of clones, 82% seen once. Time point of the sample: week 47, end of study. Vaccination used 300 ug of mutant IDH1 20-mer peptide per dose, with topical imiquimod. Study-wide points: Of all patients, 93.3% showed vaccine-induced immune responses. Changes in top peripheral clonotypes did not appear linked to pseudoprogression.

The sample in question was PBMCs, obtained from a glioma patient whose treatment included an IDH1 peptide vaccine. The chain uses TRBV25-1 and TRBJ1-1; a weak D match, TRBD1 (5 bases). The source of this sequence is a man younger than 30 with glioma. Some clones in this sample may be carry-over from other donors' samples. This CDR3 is CASSESIGRGEAFF. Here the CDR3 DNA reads TGTGCCAGCAGTGAATCTATAGGAAGGGGCGAAGCTTTCTTT. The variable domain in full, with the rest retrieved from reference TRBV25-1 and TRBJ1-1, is EADIYQTPRYLVIGTGKKITLECSQTMGHDKMYWYQQDPGMELHLIHYSYGVNSTEKGDLSSESTVSRIRTEHFPLTLESARPSHTSQYLCASSESIGRGEAFFGQGTRLTVV.